Listed below are T cell receptor beta chains from one sample, sequenced in a study of blood T cell repertoires in COVID-19. Assay used: immunoSEQ multiplex PCR; TCRdb lists only in-frame clones, some missing. The sample consists of approximately 500,000 clones, about 89% of them appearing once. The source material was peripheral blood. The source of these receptors is a woman between 50 and 59 years old with COVID-19, enrolled during active disease. The CDR3 runs from the conserved cysteine through the conserved F or W. A D gene is named only where the DNA matches it firmly. Clone size is not always given. Where it is, it says once, few, many or a class for expanded clones.

CDR3	DNA	size	D	V	J
CASSYTGWNGYTF	TGTGCCAGCAGTTATACAGGGTGGAATGGCTACACCTTC	NA	NA	TRBV6-6	TRBJ1-2
CASSHYTEAFF	TGTGCCAGCAGTCATTACACTGAAGCTTTCTTT	NA	NA	TRBV6-5	TRBJ1-1
CASGTGYWDEQYF	TGTGCCAGCGGGACAGGGTACTGGGACGAGCAGTACTTC	NA	TRBD1	TRBV6-5	TRBJ2-7
CASSEAPGQGYEQFF	TGTGCCAGCAGTGAAGCCCCGGGACAGGGCTATGAGCAGTTCTTC	NA	TRBD1	TRBV6-1	TRBJ2-1
CASSQATGGHEQYF	TGTGCCAGCAGCCAAGCAACCGGGGGTCACGAGCAGTACTTC	NA	NA	TRBV14	TRBJ2-7
CASRLLSGGSSGEQYF	TGTGCCAGCAGACTCCTTAGCGGGGGGTCCTCGGGGGAGCAGTACTTC	NA	TRBD2	TRBV2	TRBJ2-7
CASSLGRGHDQPQHF	TGTGCCAGCAGCTTGGGCAGGGGGCATGATCAGCCCCAGCATTTT	NA	TRBD1	TRBV5-8	TRBJ1-5
CASSLRQVDSPLHF	TGTGCCAGCAGCTTGAGACAGGTGGATTCACCCCTCCACTTT	NA	NA	TRBV5-4	TRBJ1-6
CASSFYRDLSYEQYF	TGTGCCAGCAGCTTCTACAGGGATCTGTCCTACGAGCAGTACTTC	NA	NA	TRBV7-8	TRBJ2-7
CASSPRDRVSGYTF	TGTGCCAGCAGCCCCCGGGACAGGGTTAGTGGCTACACCTTC	NA	TRBD1	TRBV7-9	TRBJ1-2
CASSPGQGGTEAFF	TGTGCCAGCAGCCCAGGACAGGGGGGGACTGAAGCTTTCTTT	NA	TRBD1	TRBV6-5	TRBJ1-1
CASRDSPPSYEQYF	TGTGCCAGCAGGGACTCCCCTCCCTCCTACGAGCAGTACTTC	NA	NA	TRBV28	TRBJ2-7
CASTPFARDEQYF	TGTGCCAGCACCCCATTCGCTCGGGACGAGCAGTACTTC	NA	NA	TRBV6-6	TRBJ2-7
CASSQAQLVTGELFF	TGTGCCAGCAGCCAAGCCCAGCTAGTCACCGGGGAGCTGTTTTTT	NA	NA	TRBV3-1/TRBV3-2	TRBJ2-2
CASSLDRTSGANVLTF	TGTGCCAGCAGCTTAGATCGCACTTCTGGGGCCAACGTCCTGACTTTC	NA	NA	TRBV13	TRBJ2-6
CASSLGGGQPQHF	TGCGCCAGCAGCTTGGGCGGGGGTCAGCCCCAGCATTTT	NA	NA	TRBV5-1	TRBJ1-5
CASSYAGAGGFSEAFF	TGTGCCAGCAGTTACGCGGGGGCCGGGGGGTTTTCTGAAGCTTTCTTT	once	NA	TRBV6-5	TRBJ1-1
CASSGTGVYEQYF	TGTGCCAGTAGTGGAACAGGGGTCTACGAGCAGTACTTC	NA	TRBD1	TRBV19	TRBJ2-7
CASSYGTTREQYF	TGTGCCAGCAGCTACGGGACAACGCGAGAGCAGTACTTC	NA	NA	TRBV5-6	TRBJ2-7
CASSPTGLVDDEQFF	TGTGCCAGCTCACCTACGGGACTAGTCGATGATGAGCAGTTCTTC	NA	TRBD2	TRBV18	TRBJ2-1
CASSIGGGPYEQYF	TGTGCCAGTAGTATAGGGGGCGGACCCTACGAGCAGTACTTC	NA	NA	TRBV19	TRBJ2-7
CASKPDRDTNYGYTF	TGTGCCAGCAAACCCGACAGAGACACTAACTATGGCTACACCTTC	NA	NA	TRBV18	TRBJ1-2
CAWSPDLTGQAQYF	TGTGCCTGGAGTCCAGACCTGACAGGTCAAGCGCAGTATTTT	NA	NA	TRBV30	TRBJ2-3
CASRDTAQETQYF	TGTGCCAGCAGGGACACGGCTCAAGAGACCCAGTACTTC	NA	NA	TRBV6-1	TRBJ2-5
CASSGQGREKLFF	TGTGCCAGCAGCGGACAGGGGAGGGAAAAACTGTTTTTT	NA	TRBD1	TRBV9	TRBJ1-4
CATSDPTSGGTDTQYF	TGTGCCACCAGTGACCCAACTAGCGGGGGAACAGATACGCAGTATTTT	NA	TRBD2	TRBV24-1	TRBJ2-3
CAWNGGGTYEQYF	TGTGCCTGGAATGGAGGGGGCACCTACGAGCAGTACTTC	NA	NA	TRBV30	TRBJ2-7
CASSPGGWGIAGANVLTF	TGTGCCAGCAGCCCCGGGGGTTGGGGTATCGCTGGGGCCAACGTCCTGACTTTC	once	NA	TRBV11-3	TRBJ2-6
CASLRQGNSYEQYF	TGTGCCAGCCTTCGACAGGGAAATTCATACGAGCAGTACTTC	NA	TRBD1	TRBV2	TRBJ2-7
CASGQGLNTEAFF	TGTGCCAGCGGACAGGGGCTGAACACTGAAGCTTTCTTT	NA	TRBD1	TRBV11-3	TRBJ1-1
CASSQDGEPQHF	TGTGCCAGCAGCCAAGATGGAGAGCCCCAGCATTTT	NA	NA	TRBV4-2	TRBJ1-5
CASSPRTEGQPQHF	TGTGCCAGTAGTCCCCGGACAGAAGGTCAGCCCCAGCATTTT	NA	NA	TRBV19	TRBJ1-5
CASRGPPNRGPNTEAFF	TGTGCCAGCAGGGGCCCCCCGAACAGGGGCCCGAACACTGAAGCTTTCTTT	NA	TRBD1	TRBV2	TRBJ1-1
CASSIAGTGENEQFF	TGTGCCAGTAGTATAGCCGGGACAGGAGAAAATGAGCAGTTCTTC	NA	TRBD1	TRBV19	TRBJ2-1
CASSLSGIVGYTF	TGTGCCAGCAGCTTGTCAGGGATCGTCGGCTACACCTTC	NA	NA	TRBV5-5	TRBJ1-2
CASSIGVAGDQLFYYEQYF	TGTGCCAGTAGTATAGGAGTAGCGGGGGACCAACTATTTTACTACGAGCAGTACTTC	NA	TRBD2	TRBV19	TRBJ2-7
CASSAVTGGRTEAFF	TGTGCCAGCAGCGCAGTGACAGGGGGCCGAACTGAAGCTTTCTTT	NA	TRBD1	TRBV9	TRBJ1-1
CASSPAKGENTGELFF	TGTGCCAGCAGCCCCGCCAAGGGGGAGAACACCGGGGAGCTGTTTTTT	once	NA	TRBV7-9	TRBJ2-2
CASSLGEQVAFF	TGTGCCAGCAGCTTAGGGGAGCAGGTCGCTTTCTTT	NA	NA	TRBV7-9	TRBJ1-1
CAWSVDGQGLAEAFF	TGTGCCTGGAGTGTAGACGGGCAGGGGCTCGCTGAAGCTTTCTTT	NA	NA	TRBV30	TRBJ1-1